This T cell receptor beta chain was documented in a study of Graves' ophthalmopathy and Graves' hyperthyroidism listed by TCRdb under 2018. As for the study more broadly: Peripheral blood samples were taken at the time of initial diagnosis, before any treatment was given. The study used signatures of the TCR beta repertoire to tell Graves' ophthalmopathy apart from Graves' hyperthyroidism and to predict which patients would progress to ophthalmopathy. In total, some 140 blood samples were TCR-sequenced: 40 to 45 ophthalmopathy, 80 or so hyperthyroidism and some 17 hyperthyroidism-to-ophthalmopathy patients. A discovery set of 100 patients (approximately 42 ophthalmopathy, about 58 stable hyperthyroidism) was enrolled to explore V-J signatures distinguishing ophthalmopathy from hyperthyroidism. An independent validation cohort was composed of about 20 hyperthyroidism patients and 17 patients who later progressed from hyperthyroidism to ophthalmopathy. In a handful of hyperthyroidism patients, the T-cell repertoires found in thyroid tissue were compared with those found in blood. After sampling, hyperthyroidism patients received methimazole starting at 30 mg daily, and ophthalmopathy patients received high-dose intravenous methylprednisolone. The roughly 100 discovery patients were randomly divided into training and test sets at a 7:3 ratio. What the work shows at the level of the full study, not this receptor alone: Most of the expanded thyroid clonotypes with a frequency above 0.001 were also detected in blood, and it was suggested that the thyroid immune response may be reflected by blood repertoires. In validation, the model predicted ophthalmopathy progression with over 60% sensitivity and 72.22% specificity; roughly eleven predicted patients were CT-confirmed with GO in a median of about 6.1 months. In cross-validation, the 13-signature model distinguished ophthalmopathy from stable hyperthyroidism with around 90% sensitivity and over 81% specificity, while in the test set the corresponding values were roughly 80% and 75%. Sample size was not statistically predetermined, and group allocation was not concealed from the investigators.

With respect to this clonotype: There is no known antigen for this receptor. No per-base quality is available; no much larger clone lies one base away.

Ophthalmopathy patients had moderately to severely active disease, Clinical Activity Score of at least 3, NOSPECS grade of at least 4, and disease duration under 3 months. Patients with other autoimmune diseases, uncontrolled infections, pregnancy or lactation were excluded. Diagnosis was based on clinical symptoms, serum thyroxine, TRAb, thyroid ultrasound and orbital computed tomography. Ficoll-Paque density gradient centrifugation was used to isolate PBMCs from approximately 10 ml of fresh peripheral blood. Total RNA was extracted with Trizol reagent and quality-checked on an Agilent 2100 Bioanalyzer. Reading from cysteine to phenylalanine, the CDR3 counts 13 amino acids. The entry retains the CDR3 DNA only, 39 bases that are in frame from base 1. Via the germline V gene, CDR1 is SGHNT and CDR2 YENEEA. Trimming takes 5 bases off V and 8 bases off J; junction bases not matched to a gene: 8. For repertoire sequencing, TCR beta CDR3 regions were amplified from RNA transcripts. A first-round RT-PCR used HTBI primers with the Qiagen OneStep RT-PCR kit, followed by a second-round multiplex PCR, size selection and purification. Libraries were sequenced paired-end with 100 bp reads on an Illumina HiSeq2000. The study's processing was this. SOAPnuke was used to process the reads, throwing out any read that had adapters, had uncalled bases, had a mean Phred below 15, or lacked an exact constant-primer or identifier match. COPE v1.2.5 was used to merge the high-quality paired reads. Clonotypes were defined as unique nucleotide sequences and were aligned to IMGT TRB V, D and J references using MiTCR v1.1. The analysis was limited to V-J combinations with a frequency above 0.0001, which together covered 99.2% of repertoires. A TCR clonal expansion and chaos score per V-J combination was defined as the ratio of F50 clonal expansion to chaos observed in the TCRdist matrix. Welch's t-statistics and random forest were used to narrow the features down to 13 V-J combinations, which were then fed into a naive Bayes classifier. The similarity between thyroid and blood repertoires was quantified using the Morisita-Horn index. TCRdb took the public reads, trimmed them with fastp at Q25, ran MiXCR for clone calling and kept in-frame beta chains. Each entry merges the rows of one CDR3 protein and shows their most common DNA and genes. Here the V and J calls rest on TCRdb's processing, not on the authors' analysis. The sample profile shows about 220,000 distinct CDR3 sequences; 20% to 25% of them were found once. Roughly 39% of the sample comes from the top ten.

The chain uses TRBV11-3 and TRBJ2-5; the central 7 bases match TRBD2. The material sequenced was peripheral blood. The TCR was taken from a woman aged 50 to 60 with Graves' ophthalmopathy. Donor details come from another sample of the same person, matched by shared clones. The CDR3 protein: CASSQTQRGTQYF. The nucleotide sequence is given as TGTGCCAGCAGCCAGACTCAGCGGGGTACCCAGTACTTC.